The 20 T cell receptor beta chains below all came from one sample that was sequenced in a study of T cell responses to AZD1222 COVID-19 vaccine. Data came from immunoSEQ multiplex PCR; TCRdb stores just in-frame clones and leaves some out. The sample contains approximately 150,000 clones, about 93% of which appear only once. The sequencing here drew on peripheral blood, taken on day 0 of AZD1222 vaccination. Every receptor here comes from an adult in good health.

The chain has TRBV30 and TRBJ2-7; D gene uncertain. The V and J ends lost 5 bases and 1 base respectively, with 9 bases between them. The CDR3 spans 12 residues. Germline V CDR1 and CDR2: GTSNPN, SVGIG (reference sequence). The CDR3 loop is CAWSVSSYEQYF. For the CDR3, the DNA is TGTGCCTGGTCGGTGAGTTCCTACGAGCAGTACTTC.

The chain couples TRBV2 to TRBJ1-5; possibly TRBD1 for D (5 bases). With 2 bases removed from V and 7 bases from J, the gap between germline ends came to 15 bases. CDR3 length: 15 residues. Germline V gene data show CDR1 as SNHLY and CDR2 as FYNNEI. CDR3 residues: CASSENLGARQPQHF. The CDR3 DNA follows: TGTGCCAGCAGTGAAAATTTAGGGGCGAGACAGCCCCAGCATTTT. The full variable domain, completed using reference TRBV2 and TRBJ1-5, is EPEVTQTPSHQVTQMGQEVILRCVPISNHLYFYWYRQILGQKVEFLVSFYNNEISEKSEIFDDQFSVERPDGSNFTLKIRSTKLEDSAMYFCASSENLGARQPQHFGDGTRLSIL.

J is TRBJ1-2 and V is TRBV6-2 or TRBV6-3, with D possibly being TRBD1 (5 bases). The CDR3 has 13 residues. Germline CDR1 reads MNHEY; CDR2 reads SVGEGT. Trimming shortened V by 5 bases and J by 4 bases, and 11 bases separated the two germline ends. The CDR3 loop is CASSREGAYGYTF. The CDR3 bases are TGTGCCAGCAGTCGAGAAGGGGCCTATGGCTACACCTTC.

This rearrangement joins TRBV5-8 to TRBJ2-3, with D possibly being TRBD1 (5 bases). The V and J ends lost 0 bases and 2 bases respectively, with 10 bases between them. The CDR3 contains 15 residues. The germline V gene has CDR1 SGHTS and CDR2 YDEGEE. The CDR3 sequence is CASSLGTLSTDTQYF. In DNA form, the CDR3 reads TGTGCCAGCAGCTTGGGGACATTGTCCACAGATACGCAGTATTTT.

CDR3 in amino acids: CASRQVRSMNTEAFF. The CDR3 bases are TGTGCCAGCAGGCAGGTCAGGAGCATGAACACTGAAGCTTTCTTT. The chain joins TRBV7-2 to TRBJ1-1; D uncertain. Trimming shortened V by 6 bases and J by 0 bases, and 14 bases separated the two germline ends. The CDR3 is 15 residues long. Per the germline V gene, CDR1 is SGHTA and CDR2 is FQGNSA.

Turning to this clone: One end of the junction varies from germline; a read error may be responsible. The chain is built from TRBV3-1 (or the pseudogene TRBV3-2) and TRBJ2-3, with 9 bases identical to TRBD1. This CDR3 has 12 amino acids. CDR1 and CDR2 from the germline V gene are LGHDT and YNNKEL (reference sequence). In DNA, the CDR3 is TGTGCCAGCAGCCAAGAGGGACAGGGAAATATCTTT. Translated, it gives CASSQEGQGNIF.

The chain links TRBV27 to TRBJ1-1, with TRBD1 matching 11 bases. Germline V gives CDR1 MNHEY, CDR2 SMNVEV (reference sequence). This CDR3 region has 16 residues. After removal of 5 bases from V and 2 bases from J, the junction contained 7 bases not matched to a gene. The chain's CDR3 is CASSPLGTGGNTEAFF. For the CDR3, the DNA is TGTGCCAGCAGTCCTCTTGGGACAGGGGGAAACACTGAAGCTTTCTTT.

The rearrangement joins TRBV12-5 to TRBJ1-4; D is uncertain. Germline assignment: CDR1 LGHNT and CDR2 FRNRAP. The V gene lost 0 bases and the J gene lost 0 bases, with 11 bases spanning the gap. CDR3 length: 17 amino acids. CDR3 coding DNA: TGTGCTAGTGGTTTGGTACGAGCCGGATCAACTAATGAAAAACTGTTTTTT. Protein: CASGLVRAGSTNEKLFF.

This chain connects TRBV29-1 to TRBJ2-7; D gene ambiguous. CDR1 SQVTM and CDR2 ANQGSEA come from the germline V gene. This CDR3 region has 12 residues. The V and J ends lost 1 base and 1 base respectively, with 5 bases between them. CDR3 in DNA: TGCAGCGTTGAAGGCAGTTCCTACGAGCAGTACTTC. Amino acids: CSVEGSSYEQYF.

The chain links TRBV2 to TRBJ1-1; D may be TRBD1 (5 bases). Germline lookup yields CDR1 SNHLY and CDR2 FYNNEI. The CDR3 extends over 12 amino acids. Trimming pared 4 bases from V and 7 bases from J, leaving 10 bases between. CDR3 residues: CASSGGDGEAFF. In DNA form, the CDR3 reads TGTGCCAGCAGTGGAGGGGACGGTGAAGCTTTCTTT.

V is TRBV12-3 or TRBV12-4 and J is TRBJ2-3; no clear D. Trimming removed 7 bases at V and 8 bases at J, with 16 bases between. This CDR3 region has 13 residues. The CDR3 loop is CASTLGPLGTQYF. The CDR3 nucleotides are TGTGCCAGCACCCTAGGACCCCTGGGTACGCAGTATTTT.

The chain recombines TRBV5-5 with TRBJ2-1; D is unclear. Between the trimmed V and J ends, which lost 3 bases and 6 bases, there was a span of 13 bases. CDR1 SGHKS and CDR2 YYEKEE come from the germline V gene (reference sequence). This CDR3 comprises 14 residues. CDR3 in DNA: TGTGCCAGCAGCTCCCAGGTTTACGGCAATGAGCAGTTCTTC. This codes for CASSSQVYGNEQFF.

CDR3 amino acids: CASSPPGGDGNQPQHF. CDR3 in DNA: TGCGCCAGCAGTCCCCCTGGCGGGGATGGCAATCAGCCCCAGCATTTT. The chain combines TRBV23-1 with TRBJ1-5; D is unresolved. TRBV23-1 is an open reading frame, and its role is uncertain. V lost 4 bases, J lost 2 bases, and 15 bases lay in between. The CDR3 sequence is 16 residues long.

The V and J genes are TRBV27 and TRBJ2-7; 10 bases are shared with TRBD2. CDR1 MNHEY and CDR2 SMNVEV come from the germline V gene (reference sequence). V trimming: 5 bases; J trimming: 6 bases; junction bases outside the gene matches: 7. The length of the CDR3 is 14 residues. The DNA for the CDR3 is TGTGCCAGCAGTCCAATAGCGGGGGGAGGCGAGCAGTACTTC. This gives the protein CASSPIAGGGEQYF.

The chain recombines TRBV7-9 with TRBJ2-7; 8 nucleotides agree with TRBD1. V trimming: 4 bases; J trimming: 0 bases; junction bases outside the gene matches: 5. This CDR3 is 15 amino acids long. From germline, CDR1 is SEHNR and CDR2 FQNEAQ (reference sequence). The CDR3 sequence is CASSSGQVSSYEQYF. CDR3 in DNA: TGTGCCAGCAGCTCGGGACAGGTTTCCTCCTACGAGCAGTACTTC.

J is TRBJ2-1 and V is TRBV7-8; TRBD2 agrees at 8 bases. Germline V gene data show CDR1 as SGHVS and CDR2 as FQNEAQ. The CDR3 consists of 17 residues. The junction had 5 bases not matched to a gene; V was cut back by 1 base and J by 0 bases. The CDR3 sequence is CASSLGALAASYNEQFF. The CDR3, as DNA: TGTGCCAGCAGCTTAGGGGCACTAGCGGCCTCCTACAATGAGCAGTTCTTC.

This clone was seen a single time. The CDR3 is CASSEGGGADEQFF. In DNA form, the CDR3 reads TGTGCCAGCTCCGAGGGCGGGGGGGCCGATGAGCAGTTCTTC. The J gene is TRBJ2-1, the V gene TRBV3-1 (or the pseudogene TRBV3-2); 9 nucleotides agree with TRBD2. The ends lost 8 bases at V and 8 bases at J; junction bases unmatched: 10. Germline values: CDR1 LGHDT, CDR2 YNNKEL (reference sequence). The CDR3 runs to 14 residues.

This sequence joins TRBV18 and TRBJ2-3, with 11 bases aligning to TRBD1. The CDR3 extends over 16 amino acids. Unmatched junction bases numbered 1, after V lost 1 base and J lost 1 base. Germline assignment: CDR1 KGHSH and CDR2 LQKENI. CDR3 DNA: TGTGCCAGCTCACCACTGGGACAGGGGGGCACAGATACGCAGTATTTT. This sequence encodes CASSPLGQGGTDTQYF.

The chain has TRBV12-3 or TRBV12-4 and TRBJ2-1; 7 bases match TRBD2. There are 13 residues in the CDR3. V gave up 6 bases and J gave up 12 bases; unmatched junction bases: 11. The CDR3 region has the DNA TGTGCCAGCAGCCAGCGGGGCACCGAGGGGCAGTTCTTC. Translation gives CASSQRGTEGQFF.

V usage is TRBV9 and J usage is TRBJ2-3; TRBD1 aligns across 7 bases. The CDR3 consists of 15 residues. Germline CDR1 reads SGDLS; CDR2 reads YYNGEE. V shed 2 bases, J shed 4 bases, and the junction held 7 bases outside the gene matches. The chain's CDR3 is CASSVRTGLPDTQYF. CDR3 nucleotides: TGTGCCAGCAGCGTCCGGACAGGACTCCCAGATACGCAGTATTTT. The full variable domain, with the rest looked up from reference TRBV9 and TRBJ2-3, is DSGVTQTPKHLITATGQRVTLRCSPRSGDLSVYWYQQSLDQGLQFLIQYYNGEERAKGNILERFSAQQFPDLHSELNLSSLELGDSALYFCASSVRTGLPDTQYFGPGTRLTVL.